This entry lists 3 T cell receptor beta chains sequenced from one sample in a study of CD8+ T cells in alopecia areata. As the sequencing template, cDNA was produced by extracting RNA and reverse transcribing it. TCRdb's copy holds only in-frame clones and misses some; the assay was immunoSEQ multiplex PCR. The profile shows around 160,000 clones, around 87% of them singletons. The sample in question was CD8+ T cells sorted from blood, obtained at week 0. These TCRs come from a human donor with alopecia areata.

The V gene is TRBV30, the J gene TRBJ2-1; D gene uncertain. CDR3 length: 17 residues. Trimming removed 0 bases from V and 0 bases from J, with 15 bases in between. Germline lookup yields CDR1 GTSNPN and CDR2 SVGIG (reference sequence). CDR3 protein: CAWSVGWAESSYNEQFF. The CDR3 DNA is TGTGCCTGGAGTGTAGGATGGGCTGAGAGCTCCTACAATGAGCAGTTCTTC.

In DNA, the CDR3 is TGTGCCAGCTCGAAGGGATCCTACGAGCAGTACTTC. This gives the protein CASSKGSYEQYF. This chain connects TRBV6-5 to TRBJ2-7, with D unclear. The length of the CDR3 is 12 residues. Germline V CDR1 and CDR2: MNHEY, SVGAGI. The V gene lost 8 bases and the J gene lost 1 base, with 9 bases spanning the gap.

The J gene is TRBJ2-1, the V gene TRBV6-5; the D is unclear. This CDR3 has 15 amino acids. Germline V CDR1 and CDR2: MNHEY, SVGAGI. The V gene lost 4 bases and the J gene lost 0 bases, with 10 bases spanning the gap. The CDR3, as DNA: TGTGCCAGCAGTTCCGGTGGGATCTCCTACAATGAGCAGTTCTTC. Protein sequence: CASSSGGISYNEQFF.